This TCR beta chain was sequenced for a study of T cell responses to AZD1222 COVID-19 vaccine. Regarding this clone: Its target is not known.

The repertoire was sequenced with immunoSEQ multiplex PCR; TCRdb's copy has only in-frame clones and lacks some. The sample has about 110,000 clones; more than 75% are singletons. Study conclusions and caveats: Spike-specific TCR breadth and depth went up after people got two AZD1222 doses. Donors, mostly white British, included more females; clonal diversity was possibly underestimated. A reported finding is that nearly half of spike-specific TCRs target unmutated variant regions. Only six people who got AZD1222 tested seropositive at baseline.

The clonotype comes from an adult who received the AZD1222 COVID-19 vaccine. This sample comprised peripheral blood, obtained 28 days after the second AZD1222 dose.

CDR3 DNA: TGCGCCAGCAGCCAAGCTGTCCGTGGTGGGGCCAACGTCCTGACTTTC. Translating it yields CASSQAVRGGANVLTF. The V gene is TRBV4-1, the J gene TRBJ2-6; no definite D call. This CDR3 spans 16 amino acids. V dropped 1 base and J dropped 3 bases, with 10 bases sitting between them. Germline CDR1 is MGHRA and CDR2 is YSYEKL.